The sequence of this TCR beta chain was determined in a study of T cells expressing NK-cell markers. On the study more broadly: Repertoire data for TCR beta were derived from sorted T cells (CD3+CD56+NKG2C+, CD3+CD56+NKG2C- and CD3+CD56-NKG2C+).

Each CDR3 protein gets one entry in TCRdb, which reprocessed the 5' RACE reads and gives no DNA. The ten top clones account for 0.39%, within a sample of about 260,000 distinct CDR3 sequences. The clonotype was recovered from a young man in good health. The specimen sequenced was blood T cells: a sorted CD56 or NKG2C T cell subset, CD4+ or CD8+ T cells, or bulk PBMC T cells (not recorded which).

CDR3 loop: CASSQDRDTEAFF. V is TRBV4-1 and J is TRBJ1-1. The CDR3 sequence is 13 residues long. The germline V gene has CDR1 MGHRA and CDR2 YSYEKL.